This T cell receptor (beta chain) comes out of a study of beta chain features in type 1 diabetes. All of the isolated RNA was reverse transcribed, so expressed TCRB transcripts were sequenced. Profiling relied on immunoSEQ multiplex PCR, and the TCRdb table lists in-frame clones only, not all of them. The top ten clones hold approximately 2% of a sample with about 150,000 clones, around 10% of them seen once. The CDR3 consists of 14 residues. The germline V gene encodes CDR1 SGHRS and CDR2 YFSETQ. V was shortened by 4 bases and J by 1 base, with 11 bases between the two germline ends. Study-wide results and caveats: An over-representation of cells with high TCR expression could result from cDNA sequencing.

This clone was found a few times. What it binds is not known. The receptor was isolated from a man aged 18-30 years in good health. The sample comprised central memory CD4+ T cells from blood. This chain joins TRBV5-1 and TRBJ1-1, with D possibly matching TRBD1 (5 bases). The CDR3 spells CASSGAVENTEAFF. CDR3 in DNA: TGCGCCAGCAGCGGGGCAGTTGAGAACACTGAAGCTTTCTTT.